A selection of T cell receptor beta chains follows, all from one sample in a study of technical replicates of blood from a handful of donors. The repertoire was sequenced with immunoSEQ multiplex PCR; TCRdb's copy has only in-frame clones and lacks some. The sample includes more than 65,000 clones, roughly 90% of them seen just once. Sequences were obtained from T cells isolated from PBMCs. Receptors were obtained from a human donor in good health. Both conserved end residues are trimmed from each CDR3. The listing skips clone size in some rows; elsewhere it reads once, few, many or a size class.

CDR3 protein | V gene | clone size | J gene
ASSIVGDEQF | TRBV11-3 | . | TRBJ2-1
ASSLEGGGNQPQH | TRBV7-9 | . | TRBJ1-5
ASTGLPEAF | TRBV2 | few | TRBJ1-1
ASSRLGSYNEQF | TRBV6-1 | . | TRBJ2-1
ASRVINYGYT | TRBV5-1 | . | TRBJ1-2
AWTKGAQGNIQY | TRBV30 | . | TRBJ2-4
ASSALAAPYEQY | TRBV6-5 | . | TRBJ2-7
ASSYYKPGGDGYT | TRBV6-5 | . | TRBJ1-2
ASSSTSNEQF | TRBV19 | . | TRBJ2-1
ASSEGTPYNEQF | TRBV6-1 | . | TRBJ2-1
ASSYTGGTEAF | TRBV11-3 | . | TRBJ1-1
ASSGTGTGASGDASTDTQY | TRBV9 | . | TRBJ2-3
AWSVAAPYNEQF | TRBV30 | . | TRBJ2-1
AISESEGTNEKLF | TRBV10-3 | . | TRBJ1-4
ASSSPAGLNTGELF | TRBV5-4 | once | TRBJ2-2
ASSLTSGDTQY | TRBV7-3 | . | TRBJ2-3
ASSQGPGTSYEQY | TRBV4-1 | . | TRBJ2-7
ASSLGPYSNQPQH | TRBV5-5 | . | TRBJ1-5
ASMDRKPQH | TRBV28 | . | TRBJ1-5
ASSASVGGITDTQY | TRBV9 | . | TRBJ2-3